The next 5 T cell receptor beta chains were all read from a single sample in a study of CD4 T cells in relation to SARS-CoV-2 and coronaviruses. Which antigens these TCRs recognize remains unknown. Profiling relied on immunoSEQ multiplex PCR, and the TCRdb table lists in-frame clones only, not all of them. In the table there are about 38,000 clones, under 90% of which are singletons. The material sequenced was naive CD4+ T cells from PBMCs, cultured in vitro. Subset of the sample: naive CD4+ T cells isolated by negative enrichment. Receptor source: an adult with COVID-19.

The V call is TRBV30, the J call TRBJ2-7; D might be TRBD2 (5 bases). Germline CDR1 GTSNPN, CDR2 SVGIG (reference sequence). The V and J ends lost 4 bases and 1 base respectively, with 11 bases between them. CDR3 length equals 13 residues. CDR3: CAWKSGISYEQYF. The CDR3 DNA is TGTGCCTGGAAGTCCGGGATTTCCTACGAGCAGTACTTC.

CDR3 sequence (DNA): TGTGCCAGCAGCCCGGGACAGAATCTAGCCAAAAACATTCAGTACTTC. Protein: CASSPGQNLAKNIQYF. V usage is TRBV5-4 and J usage is TRBJ2-4, with TRBD1 matching 7 bases. The CDR3 sequence is 16 residues long. Germline loops: CDR1 SGHNT, CDR2 YYREEE (reference sequence). Trimming at V came to 4 bases and at J to 0 bases, leaving 7 bases not matched to a gene. The full variable domain, rest sourced from reference TRBV5-4 and TRBJ2-4, is ETGVTQSPTHLIKTRGQQVTLRCSSQSGHNTVSWYQQALGQGPQFIFQYYREEENGRGNFPPRFSGLQFPNYSSELNVNALELDDSALYLCASSPGQNLAKNIQYFGAGTRLSVL.

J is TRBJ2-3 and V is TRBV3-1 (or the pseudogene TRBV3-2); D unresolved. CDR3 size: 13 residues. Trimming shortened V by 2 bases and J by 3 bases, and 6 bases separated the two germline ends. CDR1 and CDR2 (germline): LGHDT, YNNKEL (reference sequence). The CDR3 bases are TGTGCCAGCAGCCAATCGATAACAGATACGCAGTATTTT. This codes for CASSQSITDTQYF.

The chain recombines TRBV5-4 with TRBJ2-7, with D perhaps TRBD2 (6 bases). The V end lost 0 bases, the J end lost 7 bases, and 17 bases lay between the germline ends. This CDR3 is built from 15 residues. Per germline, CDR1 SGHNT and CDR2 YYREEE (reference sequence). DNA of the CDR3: TGTGCCAGCAGCTTGGAGGTGACTAGGGGAGGTGAGCAGTACTTC. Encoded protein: CASSLEVTRGGEQYF.

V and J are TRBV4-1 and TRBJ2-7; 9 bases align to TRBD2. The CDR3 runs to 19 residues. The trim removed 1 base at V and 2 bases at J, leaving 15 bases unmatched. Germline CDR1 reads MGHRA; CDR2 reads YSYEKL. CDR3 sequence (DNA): TGCGCCAGCAGCCAAGTATTCCTGTCTGCGGGAGGGACTACCTACGAGCAGTACTTC. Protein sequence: CASSQVFLSAGGTTYEQYF.